The present T cell receptor beta chain was sequenced within a study of CD8+CD57+ T cells in acquired aplastic anemia. Study-wide results and limits: Patients and controls had in common approximately 30 CD8+ CDR3 sequences.

Genomic DNA, serving as template, underwent TCR beta VDJ and CDR3 profiling. TCRdb fed the reads into MiXCR, producing one record per CDR3 protein. The table lists about 130,000 distinct CDR3 sequences, around 46% of them singletons. A remark on this clonotype: Its matching antigen is unknown.

CDR3 length: 15 amino acids. The V end lost 1 base, the J end lost 6 bases, and 10 bases lay between the germline ends. The germline V gene encodes CDR1 LNHNV and CDR2 YYDKDF (reference sequence). The sequenced sample was sorted CD4+, CD8+, or CD8+CD57+ T cells (not recorded which) from PBMCs. The chain combines TRBV15 with TRBJ1-6, with D hard to call. The sequence was obtained from a human donor in good health, serving as a control. CDR3 coding DNA: TGTGCCACCAGCAGAGCCTCACGGGGTAATTCACCCCTCCACTTT. This encodes CATSRASRGNSPLHF.